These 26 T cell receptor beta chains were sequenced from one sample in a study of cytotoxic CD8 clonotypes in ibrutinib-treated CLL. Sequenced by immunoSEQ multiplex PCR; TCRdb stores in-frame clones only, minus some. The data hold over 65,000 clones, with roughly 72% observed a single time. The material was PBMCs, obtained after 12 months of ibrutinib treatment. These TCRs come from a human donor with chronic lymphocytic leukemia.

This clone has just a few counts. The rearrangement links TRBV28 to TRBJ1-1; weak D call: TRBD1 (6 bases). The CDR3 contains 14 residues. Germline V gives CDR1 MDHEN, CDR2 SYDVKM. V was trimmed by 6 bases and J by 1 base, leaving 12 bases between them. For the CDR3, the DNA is TGTGCCAGCAGCCCTACAGGGACGAACACTGAAGCTTTCTTT. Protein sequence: CASSPTGTNTEAFF.

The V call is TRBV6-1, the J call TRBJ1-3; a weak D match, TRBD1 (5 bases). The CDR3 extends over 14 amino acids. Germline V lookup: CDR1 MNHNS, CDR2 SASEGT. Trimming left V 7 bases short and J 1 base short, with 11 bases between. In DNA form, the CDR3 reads TGTGCCAGCAATCAGGGAACTTCTGGAAACACCATATATTTT. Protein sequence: CASNQGTSGNTIYF.

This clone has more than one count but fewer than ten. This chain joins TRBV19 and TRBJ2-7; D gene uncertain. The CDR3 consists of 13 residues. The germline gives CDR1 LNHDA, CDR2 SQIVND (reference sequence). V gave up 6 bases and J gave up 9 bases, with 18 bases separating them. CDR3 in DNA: TGTGCCAGTAGCCCGGCTCAAACAGTCGGGCAGTACTTC. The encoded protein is CASSPAQTVGQYF.

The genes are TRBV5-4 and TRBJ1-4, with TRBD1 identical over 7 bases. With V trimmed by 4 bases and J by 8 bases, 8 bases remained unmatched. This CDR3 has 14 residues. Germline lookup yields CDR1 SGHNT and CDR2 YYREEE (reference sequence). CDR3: CASSIDRADEKLFF. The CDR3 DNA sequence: TGTGCCAGCAGCATCGACAGGGCCGACGAAAAACTGTTTTTT. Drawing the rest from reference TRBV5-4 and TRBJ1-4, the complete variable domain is ETGVTQSPTHLIKTRGQQVTLRCSSQSGHNTVSWYQQALGQGPQFIFQYYREEENGRGNFPPRFSGLQFPNYSSELNVNALELDDSALYLCASSIDRADEKLFFGSGTQLSVL.

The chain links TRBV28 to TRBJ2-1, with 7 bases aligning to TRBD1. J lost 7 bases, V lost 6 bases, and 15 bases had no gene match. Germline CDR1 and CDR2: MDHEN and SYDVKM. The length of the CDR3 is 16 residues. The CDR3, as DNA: TGTGCCAGCAGCCCCGCCGGGCAGGGGGATTCAAATGAGCAGTTCTTC. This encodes CASSPAGQGDSNEQFF.

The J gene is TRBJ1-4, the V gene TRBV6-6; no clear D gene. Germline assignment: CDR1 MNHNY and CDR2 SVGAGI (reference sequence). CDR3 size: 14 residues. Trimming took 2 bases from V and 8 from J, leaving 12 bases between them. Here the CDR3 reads CASSYDYPGEKLFF. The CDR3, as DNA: TGTGCCAGCAGTTACGACTACCCGGGAGAAAAACTGTTTTTT.

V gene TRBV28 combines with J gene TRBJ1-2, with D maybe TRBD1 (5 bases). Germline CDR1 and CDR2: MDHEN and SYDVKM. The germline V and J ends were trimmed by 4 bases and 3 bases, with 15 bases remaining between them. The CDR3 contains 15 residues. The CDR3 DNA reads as TGTGCCAGCAGTTCACCTACAGGTGCCGACTATGGCTACACCTTC. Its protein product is CASSSPTGADYGYTF.

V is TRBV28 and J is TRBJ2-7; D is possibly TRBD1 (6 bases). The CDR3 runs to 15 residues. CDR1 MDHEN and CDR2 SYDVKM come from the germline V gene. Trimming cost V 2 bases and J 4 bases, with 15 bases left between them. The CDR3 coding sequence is TGTGCCAGCAGTTTAGAGGGCAGGGACATTTACGAGCAGTACTTC. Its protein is CASSLEGRDIYEQYF. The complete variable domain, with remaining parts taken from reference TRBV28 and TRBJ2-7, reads DVKVTQSSRYLVKRTGEKVFLECVQDMDHENMFWYRQDPGLGLRLIYFSYDVKMKEKGDIPEGYSVSREKKERFSLILESASTNQTSMYLCASSLEGRDIYEQYFGPGTRLTVT.

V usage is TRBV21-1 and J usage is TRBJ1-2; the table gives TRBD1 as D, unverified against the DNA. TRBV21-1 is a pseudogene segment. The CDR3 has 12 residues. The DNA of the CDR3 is TGTGCCAGCAGCACCTGGACAGTCGGCTACACCTTC. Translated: CASSTWTVGYTF.

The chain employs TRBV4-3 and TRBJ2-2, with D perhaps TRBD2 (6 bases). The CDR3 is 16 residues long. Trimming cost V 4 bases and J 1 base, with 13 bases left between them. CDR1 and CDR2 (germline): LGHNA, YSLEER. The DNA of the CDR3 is TGCGCCAGCAGCCCCGAGGGACTGCGGAACACCGGGGAGCTGTTTTTT. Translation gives CASSPEGLRNTGELFF.

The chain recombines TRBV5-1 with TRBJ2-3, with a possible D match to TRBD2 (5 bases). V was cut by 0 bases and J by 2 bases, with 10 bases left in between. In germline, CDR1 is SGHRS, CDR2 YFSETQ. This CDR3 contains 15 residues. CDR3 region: CASSLDLGDTDTQYF. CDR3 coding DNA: TGCGCCAGCAGCTTGGACCTGGGAGACACAGATACGCAGTATTTT. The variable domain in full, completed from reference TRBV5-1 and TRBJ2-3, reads KAGVTQTPRYLIKTRGQQVTLSCSPISGHRSVSWYQQTPGQGLQFLFEYFSETQRNKGNFPGRFSGRQFSNSRSEMNVSTLELGDSALYLCASSLDLGDTDTQYFGPGTRLTVL.

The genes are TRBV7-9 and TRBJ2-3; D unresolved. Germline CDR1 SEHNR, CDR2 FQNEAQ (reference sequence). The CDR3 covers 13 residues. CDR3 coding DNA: TGTTCCCAAGGTGGGGAAGGCACAGATACGCAGTATTTT. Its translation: CSQGGEGTDTQYF.

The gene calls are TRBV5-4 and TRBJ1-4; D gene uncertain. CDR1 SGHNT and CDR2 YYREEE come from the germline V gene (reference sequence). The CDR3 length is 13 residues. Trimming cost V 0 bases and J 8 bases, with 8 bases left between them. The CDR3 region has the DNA TGTGCCAGCAGCTTGGTCCCGAAGGAAAAACTGTTTTTT. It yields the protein CASSLVPKEKLFF.

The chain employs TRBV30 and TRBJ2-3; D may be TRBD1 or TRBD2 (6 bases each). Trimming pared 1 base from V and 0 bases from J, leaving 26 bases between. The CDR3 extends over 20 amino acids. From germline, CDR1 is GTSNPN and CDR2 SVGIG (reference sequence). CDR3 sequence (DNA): TGTGCCTGGAGTGGAGGGCCGGGGGCAACCACCTACACTAGCACAGATACGCAGTATTTT. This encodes CAWSGGPGATTYTSTDTQYF.

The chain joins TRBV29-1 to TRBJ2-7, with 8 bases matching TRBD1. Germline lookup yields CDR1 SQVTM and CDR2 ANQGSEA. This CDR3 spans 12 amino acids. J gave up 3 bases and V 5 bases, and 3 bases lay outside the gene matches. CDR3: CSVQQGVYEQYF. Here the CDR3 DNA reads TGCAGCGTTCAACAGGGGGTCTACGAGCAGTACTTC.

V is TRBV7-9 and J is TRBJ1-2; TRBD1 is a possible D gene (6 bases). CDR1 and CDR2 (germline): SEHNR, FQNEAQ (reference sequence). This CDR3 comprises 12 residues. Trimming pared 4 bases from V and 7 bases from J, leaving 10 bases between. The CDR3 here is CASSSYRVGYTF. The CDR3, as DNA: TGTGCCAGCAGCTCCTACAGGGTTGGCTACACCTTC. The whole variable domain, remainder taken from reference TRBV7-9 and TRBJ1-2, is DTGVSQNPRHKITKRGQNVTFRCDPISEHNRLYWYRQTLGQGPEFLTYFQNEAQLEKSRLLSDRFSAERPKGSFSTLEIQRTEQGDSAMYLCASSSYRVGYTFGSGTRLTVV.

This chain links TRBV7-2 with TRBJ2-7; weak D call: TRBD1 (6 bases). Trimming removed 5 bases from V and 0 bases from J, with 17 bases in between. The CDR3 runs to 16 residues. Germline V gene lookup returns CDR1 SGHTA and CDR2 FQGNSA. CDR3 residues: CASSPVGTIGSYEQYF. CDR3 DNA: TGTGCCAGCAGCCCAGTAGGGACAATAGGCTCCTACGAGCAGTACTTC.

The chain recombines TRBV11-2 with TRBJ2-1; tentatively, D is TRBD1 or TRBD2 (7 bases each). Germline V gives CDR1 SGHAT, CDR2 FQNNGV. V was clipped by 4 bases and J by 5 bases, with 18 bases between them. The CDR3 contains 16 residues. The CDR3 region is CASSSQGGIGNNEQFF. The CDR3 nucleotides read TGTGCCAGCAGCTCGCAGGGGGGGATAGGTAACAATGAGCAGTTCTTC.

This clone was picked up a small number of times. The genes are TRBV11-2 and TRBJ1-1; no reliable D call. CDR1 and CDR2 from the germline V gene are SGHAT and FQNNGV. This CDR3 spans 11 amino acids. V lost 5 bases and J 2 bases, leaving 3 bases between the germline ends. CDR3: CASSPNTEAFF. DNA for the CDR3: TGTGCCAGCAGCCCAAACACTGAAGCTTTCTTT.

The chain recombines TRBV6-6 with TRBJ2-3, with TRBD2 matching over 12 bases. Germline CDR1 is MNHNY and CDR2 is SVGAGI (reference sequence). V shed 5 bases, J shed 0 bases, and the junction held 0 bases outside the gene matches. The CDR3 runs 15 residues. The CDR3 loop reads CASSGLAGSTDTQYF. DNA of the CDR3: TGTGCCAGCAGTGGACTAGCGGGGAGCACAGATACGCAGTATTTT.

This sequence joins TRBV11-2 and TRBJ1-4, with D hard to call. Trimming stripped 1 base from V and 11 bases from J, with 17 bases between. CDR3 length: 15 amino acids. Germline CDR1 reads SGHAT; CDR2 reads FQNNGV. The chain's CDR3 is CASSLVAGRARKLFF. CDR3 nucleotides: TGTGCCAGCAGCTTAGTAGCGGGCCGAGCAAGGAAACTGTTTTTT. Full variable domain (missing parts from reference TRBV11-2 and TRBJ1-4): EAGVAQSPRYKIIEKRQSVAFWCNPISGHATLYWYQQILGQGPKLLIQFQNNGVVDDSQLPKDRFSAERLKGVDSTLKIQPAKLEDSAVYLCASSLVAGRARKLFFGSGTQLSVL.

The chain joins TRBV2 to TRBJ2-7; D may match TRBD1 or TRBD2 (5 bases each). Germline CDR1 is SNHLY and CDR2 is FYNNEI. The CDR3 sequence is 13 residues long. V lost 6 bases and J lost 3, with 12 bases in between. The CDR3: CASRGTSGYEQYF. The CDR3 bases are TGTGCCAGCAGGGGGACGTCTGGCTACGAGCAGTACTTC.

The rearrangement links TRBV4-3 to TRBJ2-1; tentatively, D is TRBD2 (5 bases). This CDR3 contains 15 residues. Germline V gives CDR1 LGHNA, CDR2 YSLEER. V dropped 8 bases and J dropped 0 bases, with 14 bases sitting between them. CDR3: CASSPGEISYNEQFF. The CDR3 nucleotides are TGCGCCAGCTCCCCCGGGGAAATCTCCTACAATGAGCAGTTCTTC.

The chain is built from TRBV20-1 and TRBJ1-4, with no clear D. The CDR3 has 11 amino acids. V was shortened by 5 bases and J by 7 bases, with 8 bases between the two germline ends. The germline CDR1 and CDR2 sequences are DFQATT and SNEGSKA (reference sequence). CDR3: CSASTLEKLFF. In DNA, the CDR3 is TGCAGTGCTTCCACACTTGAAAAACTGTTTTTT.

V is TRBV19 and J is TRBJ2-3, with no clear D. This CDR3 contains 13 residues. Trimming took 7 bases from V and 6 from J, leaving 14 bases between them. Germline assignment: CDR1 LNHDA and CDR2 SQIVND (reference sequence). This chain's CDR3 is CASTTGPGDTQYF. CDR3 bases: TGTGCCAGTACCACTGGGCCCGGGGATACGCAGTATTTT.

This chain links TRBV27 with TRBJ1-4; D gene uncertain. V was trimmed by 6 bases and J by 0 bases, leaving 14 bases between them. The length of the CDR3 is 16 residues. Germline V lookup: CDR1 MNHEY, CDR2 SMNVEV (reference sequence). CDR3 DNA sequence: TGTGCCAGCAGGCATCCAGGTGCCTCAACTAATGAAAAACTGTTTTTT. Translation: CASRHPGASTNEKLFF. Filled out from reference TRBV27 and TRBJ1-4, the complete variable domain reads EAQVTQNPRYLITVTGKKLTVTCSQNMNHEYMSWYRQDPGLGLRQIYYSMNVEVTDKGDVPEGYKVSRKEKRNFPLILESPSPNQTSLYFCASRHPGASTNEKLFFGSGTQLSVL.